This T cell receptor beta chain was retrieved from a study of blood T cell repertoires in COVID-19. Study-level information: COVID-19 samples, acute and convalescent, were from the United States, Italy and Spain. PBMCs, B-cell-depleted T cells, or T cells were the source of the cDNA or gDNA that made up the material.

Germline V gene sequence: CDR1 SEHNR, CDR2 FQNEAQ (reference sequence). The CDR3 consists of 15 residues. The junction had 4 bases not matched to a gene; V was cut back by 5 bases and J by 0 bases. Seattle patients were enrolled during active infection and followed longitudinally. Authors' methods: Amplifying reference gene primers gave estimates of nucleated cell counts. The repertoire was sequenced with immunoSEQ multiplex PCR; TCRdb's copy has only in-frame clones and lacks some. V, J and clone size were drawn from that table, and D and trimming were deduced from the DNA. This table holds about 160,000 clones, 65% to 90% found once.

Sequenced: peripheral blood. The chain recombines TRBV7-9 with TRBJ1-3, with 7 bases that match TRBD1. The TCR originated in a woman in her thirties or forties with COVID-19, enrolled during active disease. The CDR3 sequence: CASSQGQSSGNTIYF. The CDR3 nucleotides are TGTGCCAGCAGCCAGGGACAGAGCTCTGGAAACACCATATATTTT.